A selection of T cell receptor beta chains follows, all from one sample in a study of blood T cell repertoires in COVID-19. Libraries were prepared by immunoSEQ multiplex PCR; TCRdb keeps only in-frame clonotypes and omits some of them. The table includes roughly 150,000 clones, approximately 91% detected once. The sequenced sample was peripheral blood. These receptors were collected from a man younger than 30 with acute or convalescent COVID-19. Both conserved end residues are part of each CDR3.

j_call v_call cdr3_aa
TRBJ1-1 TRBV2 CASSLYGTGGTEAFF
TRBJ1-5 TRBV5-5 CASSFSEYQPQHF
TRBJ2-7 TRBV4-1 CASRLVPGQGLEEQYF
TRBJ1-2 TRBV5-4 CASSLSGQGGYGYTF
TRBJ2-1 TRBV5-1 CASSPRGGNNEQFF
TRBJ2-3 TRBV5-1 CASSDGTSTDTQYF
TRBJ2-1 TRBV20-1 CSAINVDEQFF
TRBJ2-7 TRBV27 CASSPGTSGLNYEQYF
TRBJ2-1 TRBV5-1 CASSFLGTSGYNEQFF
TRBJ1-1 TRBV19 CASSRSDRDFAEAFF
TRBJ1-2 TRBV5-8 CASSRGQGAGGYTF
TRBJ2-1 TRBV5-1 CASSRFGDSNNEQFF